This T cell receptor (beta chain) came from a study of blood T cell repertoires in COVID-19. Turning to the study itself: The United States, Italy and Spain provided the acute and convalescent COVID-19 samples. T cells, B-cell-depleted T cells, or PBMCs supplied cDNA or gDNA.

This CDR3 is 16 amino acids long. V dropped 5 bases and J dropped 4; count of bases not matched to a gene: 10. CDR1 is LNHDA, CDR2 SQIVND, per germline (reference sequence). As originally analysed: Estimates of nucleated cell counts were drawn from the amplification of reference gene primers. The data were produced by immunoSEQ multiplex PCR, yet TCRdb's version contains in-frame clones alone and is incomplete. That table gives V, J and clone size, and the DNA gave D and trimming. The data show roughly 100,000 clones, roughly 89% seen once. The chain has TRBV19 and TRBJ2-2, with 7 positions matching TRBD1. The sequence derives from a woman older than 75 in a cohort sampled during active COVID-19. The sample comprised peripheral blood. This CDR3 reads CASSLRTGLGTGELFF. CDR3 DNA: TGTGCCAGTAGTCTGAGGACAGGATTAGGCACCGGGGAGCTGTTTTTT. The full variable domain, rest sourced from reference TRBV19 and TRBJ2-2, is DGGITQSPKYLFRKEGQNVTLSCEQNLNHDAMYWYRQDPGQGLRLIYYSQIVNDFQKGDIAEGYSVSREKKESFPLTVTSAQKNPTAFYLCASSLRTGLGTGELFFGEGSRLTVL.